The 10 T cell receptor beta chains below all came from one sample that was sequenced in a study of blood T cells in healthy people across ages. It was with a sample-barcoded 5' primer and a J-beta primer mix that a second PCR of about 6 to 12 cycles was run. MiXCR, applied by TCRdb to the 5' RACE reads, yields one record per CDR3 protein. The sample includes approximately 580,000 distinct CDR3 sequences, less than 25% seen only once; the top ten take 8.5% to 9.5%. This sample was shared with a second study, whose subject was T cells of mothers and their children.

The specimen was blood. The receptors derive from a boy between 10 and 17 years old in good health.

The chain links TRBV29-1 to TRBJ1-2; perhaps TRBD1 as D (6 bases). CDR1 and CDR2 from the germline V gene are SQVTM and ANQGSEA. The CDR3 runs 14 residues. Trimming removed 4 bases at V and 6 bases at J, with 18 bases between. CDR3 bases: TGCAGCGTTGTCGGGGGCAGGACCCGCGATGGCTACACCTTC. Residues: CSVVGGRTRDGYTF.

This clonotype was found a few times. CDR3 amino acids: CASNSGSDTQYF. CDR3 bases: TGTGCCAGCAACTCTGGCTCCGATACGCAGTATTTT. The V and J genes are TRBV12-3 or TRBV12-4 and TRBJ2-3; no clear D. V was cut by 7 bases and J by 6 bases, with 11 bases left in between. The CDR3 length is 12 residues.

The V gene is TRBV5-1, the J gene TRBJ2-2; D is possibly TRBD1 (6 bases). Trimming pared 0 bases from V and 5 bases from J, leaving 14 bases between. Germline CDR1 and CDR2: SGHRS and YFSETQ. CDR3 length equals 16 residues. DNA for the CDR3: TGCGCCAGCAGCTTGGCCCCAGGGGCCCAGACCGGGGAGCTGTTTTTT. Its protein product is CASSLAPGAQTGELFF. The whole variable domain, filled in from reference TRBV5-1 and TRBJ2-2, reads KAGVTQTPRYLIKTRGQQVTLSCSPISGHRSVSWYQQTPGQGLQFLFEYFSETQRNKGNFPGRFSGRQFSNSRSEMNVSTLELGDSALYLCASSLAPGAQTGELFFGEGSRLTVL.

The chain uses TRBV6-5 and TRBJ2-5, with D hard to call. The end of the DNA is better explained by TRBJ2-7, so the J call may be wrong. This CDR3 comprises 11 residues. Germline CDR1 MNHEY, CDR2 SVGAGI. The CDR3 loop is CASGLTFEQYF. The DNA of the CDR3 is TGTGCCAGCGGATTAACCTTCGAGCAGTACTTC.

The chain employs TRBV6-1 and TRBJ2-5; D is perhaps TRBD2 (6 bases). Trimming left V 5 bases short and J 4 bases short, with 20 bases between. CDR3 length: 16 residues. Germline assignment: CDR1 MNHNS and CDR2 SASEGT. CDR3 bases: TGTGCCAGCAGTCCTACCCCAGCTAGCGCCCCAGAGACCCAGTACTTC. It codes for CASSPTPASAPETQYF.

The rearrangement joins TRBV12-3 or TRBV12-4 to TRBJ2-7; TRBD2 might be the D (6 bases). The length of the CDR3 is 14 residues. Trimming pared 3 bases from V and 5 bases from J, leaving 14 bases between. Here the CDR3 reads CASSLRDGGHEQYF. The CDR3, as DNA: TGTGCCAGCAGTTTGCGGGACGGAGGCCACGAGCAGTACTTC.

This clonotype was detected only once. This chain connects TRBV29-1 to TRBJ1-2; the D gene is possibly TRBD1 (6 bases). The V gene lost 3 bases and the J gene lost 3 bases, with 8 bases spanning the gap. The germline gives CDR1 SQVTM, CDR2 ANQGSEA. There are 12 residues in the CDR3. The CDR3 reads CSVDRGDYGYTF. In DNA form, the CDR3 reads TGCAGCGTTGACAGGGGTGACTATGGCTACACCTTC.

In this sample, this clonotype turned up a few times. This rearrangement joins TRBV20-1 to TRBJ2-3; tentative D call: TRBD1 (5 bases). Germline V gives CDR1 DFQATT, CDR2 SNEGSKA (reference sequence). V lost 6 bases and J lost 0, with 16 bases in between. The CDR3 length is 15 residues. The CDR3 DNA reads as TGCAGTGCCCCGACAGAAAGACTTAGCACAGATACGCAGTATTTT. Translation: CSAPTERLSTDTQYF.

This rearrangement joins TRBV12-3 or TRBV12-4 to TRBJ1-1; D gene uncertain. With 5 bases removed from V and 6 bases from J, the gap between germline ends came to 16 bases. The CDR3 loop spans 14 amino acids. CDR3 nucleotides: TGTGCCAGCAGTGGTAGGACTGCATACGCTGAAGCTTTCTTT. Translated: CASSGRTAYAEAFF.

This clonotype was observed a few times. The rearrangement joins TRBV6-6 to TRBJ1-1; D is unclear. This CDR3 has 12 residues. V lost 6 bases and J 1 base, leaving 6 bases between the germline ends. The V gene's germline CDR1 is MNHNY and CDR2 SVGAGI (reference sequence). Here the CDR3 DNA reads TGTGCCAGCAGAGACCCGAACACTGAAGCTTTCTTT. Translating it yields CASRDPNTEAFF.